This TCR beta chain was observed in a study of B cell selection in AIRE deficiency. Study observations and caveats: Shared Treg sequences were biased toward short CDR3s with few non-templated nucleotide insertions. In TCRBV usage, CDR3 length and diversity, patient Tconv and Treg cells matched healthy donors. About 30.6% of healthy-shared Treg sequences were found among patient Tconv cells. Healthy Tconv contained less than 40% of shared healthy Treg sequences; only TCRbeta sequenced.

The repertoire was sequenced with immunoSEQ multiplex PCR; TCRdb's copy has only in-frame clones and lacks some. The sample records 20,000 to 25,000 clones, over 90% being singletons. As to this clone: Its antigen is as yet unknown.

The CDR3 consists of 13 residues. The V end was cut by 6 bases, the J end by 7 bases, with 15 bases between. CDR1 MGHDK and CDR2 SYGVNS come from the germline V gene. Sorted regulatory T cells were CD4-positive, CD25-high and CD127-low or negative. The source is a human donor with AIRE deficiency. The chain has TRBV25-1 and TRBJ1-2; TRBD1 might be the D (6 bases). Material for sequencing was Tregs sorted from PBMCs. The CDR3 DNA follows: TGTGCCAGCAGAAGGGGGGGGTCGGCTGGCTACACCTTC. Translation gives CASRRGGSAGYTF.